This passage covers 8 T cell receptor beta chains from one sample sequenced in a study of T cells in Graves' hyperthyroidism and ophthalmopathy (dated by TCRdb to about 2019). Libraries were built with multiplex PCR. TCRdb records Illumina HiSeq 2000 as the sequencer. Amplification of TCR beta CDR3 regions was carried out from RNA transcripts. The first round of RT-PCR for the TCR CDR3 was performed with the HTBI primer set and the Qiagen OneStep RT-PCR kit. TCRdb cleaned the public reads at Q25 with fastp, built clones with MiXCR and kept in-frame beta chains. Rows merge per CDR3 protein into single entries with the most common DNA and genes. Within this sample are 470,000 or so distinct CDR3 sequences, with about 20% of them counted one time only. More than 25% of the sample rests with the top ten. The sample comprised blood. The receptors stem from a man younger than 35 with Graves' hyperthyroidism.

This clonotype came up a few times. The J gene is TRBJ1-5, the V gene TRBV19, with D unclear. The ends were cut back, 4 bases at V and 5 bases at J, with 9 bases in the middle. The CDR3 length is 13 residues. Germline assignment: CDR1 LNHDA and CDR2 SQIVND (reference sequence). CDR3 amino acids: CASSTPRDQPQHF. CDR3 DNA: TGTGCCAGTAGTACCCCGAGGGATCAGCCCCAGCATTTT.

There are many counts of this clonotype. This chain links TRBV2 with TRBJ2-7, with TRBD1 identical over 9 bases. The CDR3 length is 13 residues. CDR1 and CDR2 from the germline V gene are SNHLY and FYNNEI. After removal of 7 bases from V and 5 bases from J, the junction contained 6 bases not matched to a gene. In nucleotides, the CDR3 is TGTGCCAGCACTCGGACAGGGGAGCACGAGCAGTACTTC. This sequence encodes CASTRTGEHEQYF.

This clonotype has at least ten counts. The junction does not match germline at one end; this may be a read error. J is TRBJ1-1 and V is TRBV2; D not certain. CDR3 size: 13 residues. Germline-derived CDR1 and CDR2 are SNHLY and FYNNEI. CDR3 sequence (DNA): TGTGCCAGCACTGAAGCGTCGAACACTGAAGCTTTCTTT. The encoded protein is CASTEASNTEAFF.

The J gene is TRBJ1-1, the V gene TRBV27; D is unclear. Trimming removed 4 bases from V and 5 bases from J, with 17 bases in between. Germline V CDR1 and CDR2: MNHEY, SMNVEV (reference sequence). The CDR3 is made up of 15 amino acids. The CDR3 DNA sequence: TGTGCCAGCAGTTCCCTTGGAGCGCAGGTAACTGAAGCTTTCTTT. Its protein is CASSSLGAQVTEAFF.

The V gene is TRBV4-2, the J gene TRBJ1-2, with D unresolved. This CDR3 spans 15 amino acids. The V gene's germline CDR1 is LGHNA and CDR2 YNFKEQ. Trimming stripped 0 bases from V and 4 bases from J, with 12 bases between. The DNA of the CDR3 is TGTGCCAGCAGCCAAGACGGAGCGCCTGGCTATGGCTACACCTTC. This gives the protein CASSQDGAPGYGYTF.

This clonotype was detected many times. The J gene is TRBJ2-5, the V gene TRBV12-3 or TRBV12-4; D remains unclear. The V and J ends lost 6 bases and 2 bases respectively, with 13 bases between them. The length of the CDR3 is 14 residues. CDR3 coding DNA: TGTGCCAGCAGCCCCGCAATTGGGCAAGAGACCCAGTACTTC. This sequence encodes CASSPAIGQETQYF.

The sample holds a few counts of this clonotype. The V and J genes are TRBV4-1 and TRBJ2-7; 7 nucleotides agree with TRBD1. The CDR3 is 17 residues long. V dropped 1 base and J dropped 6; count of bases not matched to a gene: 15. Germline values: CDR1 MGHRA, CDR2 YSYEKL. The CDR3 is CASSQAYTPGQLTEQYF. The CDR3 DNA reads TGCGCCAGCAGCCAAGCCTACACTCCGGGACAGCTAACCGAGCAGTACTTC.

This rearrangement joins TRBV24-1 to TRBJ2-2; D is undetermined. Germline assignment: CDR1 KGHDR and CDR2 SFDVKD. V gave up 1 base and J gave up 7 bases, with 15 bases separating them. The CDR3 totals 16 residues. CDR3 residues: CATSDFRGPPGGELFF. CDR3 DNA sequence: TGTGCCACCAGTGATTTTAGAGGACCTCCGGGCGGGGAGCTGTTTTTT.